A single sample is the source of the 19 T cell receptor beta chains below, sequenced in a study of OX40 agonist ivuxolimab in advanced cancers. The protocol was immunoSEQ multiplex PCR, while the TCRdb copy is restricted to in-frame clones and leaves out a portion. The data show approximately 49,000 clones, 85% seen once. The source was CD4+ or CD8+ T cells sorted from blood, collected in a trial of the OX40 agonist ivuxolimab. These receptors were collected from an adult with an advanced solid tumor such as melanoma, head and neck, liver or kidney cancer.

This chain links TRBV9 with TRBJ2-5; perhaps TRBD1 as D (5 bases). Trimming shortened V by 0 bases and J by 5 bases, and 11 bases separated the two germline ends. CDR1 is SGDLS, CDR2 YYNGEE, per germline. This CDR3 region has 14 residues. This CDR3 reads CASSVDGRAETQYF. CDR3 nucleotides: TGTGCCAGCAGCGTAGATGGCAGGGCTGAGACCCAGTACTTC.

The chain links TRBV27 to TRBJ1-2, with a tentative D call TRBD1 (6 bases). The CDR3 is 16 amino acids. Trimming removed 6 bases at V and 3 bases at J, with 20 bases between. Germline V gene sequence: CDR1 MNHEY, CDR2 SMNVEV (reference sequence). As DNA, the CDR3 is TGTGCCAGCAGGGGCGACAGGAAGGGGAAGGACTATGGCTACACCTTC. This translates into CASRGDRKGKDYGYTF.

The rearrangement uses TRBV2 and TRBJ2-7; D might be TRBD1 or TRBD2, each matching 5 bases. This CDR3 comprises 13 residues. Deletions cut 7 bases from V and 0 bases from J, with 10 bases between. Germline V gene sequence: CDR1 SNHLY, CDR2 FYNNEI. CDR3 protein: CASTGDRSYEQYF. DNA of the CDR3: TGTGCCAGCACTGGGGACCGCTCCTACGAGCAGTACTTC. The full variable domain, in which reference TRBV2 and TRBJ2-7 provide the parts outside the CDR3, is EPEVTQTPSHQVTQMGQEVILRCVPISNHLYFYWYRQILGQKVEFLVSFYNNEISEKSEIFDDQFSVERPDGSNFTLKIRSTKLEDSAMYFCASTGDRSYEQYFGPGTRLTVT.

This sequence joins TRBV9 and TRBJ2-3; no clear D. CDR1 SGDLS and CDR2 YYNGEE come from the germline V gene. The CDR3 has 15 amino acids. Trimming stripped 3 bases from V and 0 bases from J, with 11 bases between. The CDR3 coding sequence is TGTGCCAGCAGCGCTACTGGGTTTAGCACAGATACGCAGTATTTT. This sequence encodes CASSATGFSTDTQYF.

V usage is TRBV25-1 and J usage is TRBJ1-6; D call uncertain. V was trimmed by 2 bases and J by 7 bases, leaving 12 bases between them. This CDR3 comprises 15 residues. CDR1 and CDR2 from the germline V gene are MGHDK and SYGVNS. The CDR3 here is CASSEESAGNSPLHF. In DNA form, the CDR3 reads TGTGCCAGCAGTGAAGAGTCAGCGGGGAATTCACCCCTCCACTTT.

This clone was counted a single time. The chain joins TRBV4-3 to TRBJ1-1; D is uncertain. CDR1 is LGHNA and CDR2 is YSLEER in the germline V gene. The CDR3 is 15 residues long. The germline V and J ends were trimmed by 4 bases and 5 bases, with 17 bases remaining between them. Here the CDR3 reads CASSRFFPGKTEAFF. CDR3 DNA sequence: TGCGCCAGCAGCCGCTTTTTCCCGGGGAAAACTGAAGCTTTCTTT.

This chain connects TRBV10-2 to TRBJ2-3, with D hard to call. Germline lookup yields CDR1 WSHSY and CDR2 SAAADI. This CDR3 contains 11 residues. Trimming pared 3 bases from V and 3 bases from J, leaving 1 base between. DNA of the CDR3: TGCGCCAGCAGTGAAACAGATACGCAGTATTTT. This gives the protein CASSETDTQYF.

The chain couples TRBV11-2 to TRBJ2-3; the D is unclear. V was trimmed by 2 bases and J by 2 bases, leaving 2 bases between them. CDR1 and CDR2 (germline): SGHAT, FQNNGV. CDR3 length equals 12 residues. The CDR3 protein is CASSLTTDTQYF. CDR3 bases: TGTGCCAGCAGCTTAACCACAGATACGCAGTATTTT.

In regard to this clone: This sequence may be a read error, since a much larger clone differs from it by one base. Other DNA sequences in this sample translate to the same CDR3. The V gene is TRBV4-3, the J gene TRBJ1-2, with unresolved D. The CDR3 is made up of 15 amino acids. V was clipped by 0 bases and J by 0 bases, with 8 bases between them. The germline gives CDR1 LGHNA, CDR2 YSLEER. CDR3 nucleotide sequence: TGCGCCAGCAGCCAAGAGGCAGATACTAACTATGGCTACACCTTC. It yields the protein CASSQEADTNYGYTF.

The chain joins TRBV19 to TRBJ2-3, with 7 bases lining up with TRBD1. CDR1 and CDR2 from the germline V gene are LNHDA and SQIVND (reference sequence). Trimming at V came to 0 bases and at J to 2 bases, leaving 14 bases not matched to a gene. This CDR3 comprises 19 residues. CDR3 in amino acids: CASSIDLFSGGEDTDTQYF. The CDR3 nucleotides are TGTGCCAGTAGTATAGATCTTTTTTCAGGGGGTGAAGACACAGATACGCAGTATTTT.

This clone occurred a few times. The V call is TRBV10-1, the J call TRBJ2-1, with D perhaps matching TRBD1 (6 bases). There are 16 residues in the CDR3. Trimming took 0 bases from V and 5 from J, leaving 14 bases between them. Germline V gene lookup returns CDR1 WNHNN and CDR2 SYGVQD (reference sequence). The CDR3 spells CASSESGQGLNNEQFF. The CDR3 DNA sequence: TGCGCCAGCAGTGAGTCCGGGCAGGGGTTAAACAATGAGCAGTTCTTC.

This clone was seen a few times. Other nucleotide sequences in the sample specify the same CDR3. This chain uses TRBV5-1 with TRBJ2-3; the match to TRBD1 covers 7 bases. The CDR3 spans 14 residues. V lost 4 bases and J lost 1; bases outside the gene matches: 3. Germline V gene lookup returns CDR1 SGHRS and CDR2 YFSETQ. CDR3 residues: CASSGTGGTDTQYF. CDR3 DNA: TGCGCCAGCAGCGGAACAGGGGGCACAGATACGCAGTATTTT. Supplemented by reference TRBV5-1 and TRBJ2-3, the full variable domain reads KAGVTQTPRYLIKTRGQQVTLSCSPISGHRSVSWYQQTPGQGLQFLFEYFSETQRNKGNFPGRFSGRQFSNSRSEMNVSTLELGDSALYLCASSGTGGTDTQYFGPGTRLTVL.

This clone was seen only a few times. The genes are TRBV4-3 and TRBJ2-4, with no clear D. V was shortened by 0 bases and J by 6 bases, with 12 bases between the two germline ends. This CDR3 contains 15 residues. CDR1 is LGHNA, CDR2 YSLEER, per germline. CDR3 region: CASSQDRDLVNIQYF. The CDR3 coding sequence is TGCGCCAGCAGCCAAGATCGCGACTTGGTAAACATTCAGTACTTC.

This clone was counted a single time. This rearrangement joins TRBV5-1 to TRBJ1-2, with D possibly being TRBD1 (5 bases). This CDR3 is built from 13 residues. Germline V CDR1 and CDR2: SGHRS, YFSETQ. The V end was cut by 4 bases, the J end by 5 bases, with 12 bases between. CDR3 in amino acids: CASSTGLSYGYTF. CDR3 nucleotides: TGCGCCAGCAGCACAGGCCTGTCGTATGGCTACACCTTC.

A single count supports this clone. The rearrangement links TRBV9 to TRBJ2-3; 9 bases align to TRBD2. CDR1 SGDLS and CDR2 YYNGEE come from the germline V gene. This CDR3 spans 16 amino acids. Trimming removed 0 bases from V and 2 bases from J; junction bases left unmatched: 4. CDR3 in DNA: TGTGCCAGCAGCGTAGATATAGCGGGGGACACAGATACGCAGTATTTT. This codes for CASSVDIAGDTDTQYF.

This sequence joins TRBV4-1 and TRBJ1-3; D is uncertain. Looked up from germline, CDR1 is MGHRA and CDR2 is YSYEKL. The CDR3 runs 15 residues. Between the trimmed V and J ends, which lost 4 bases and 2 bases, there was a span of 12 bases. The CDR3 bases are TGCGCCAGCAGCCCAGAGAGAGCGACTGGAAACACCATATATTTT. It codes for CASSPERATGNTIYF.

Only one count was recorded for this clone. V and J are TRBV28 and TRBJ2-5; a possible D gene is TRBD2 (6 bases). Looked up from germline, CDR1 is MDHEN and CDR2 is SYDVKM. V was trimmed by 6 bases and J by 0 bases, leaving 14 bases between them. This CDR3 is built from 15 residues. The CDR3 sequence: CASRPPGLNQETQYF. The CDR3 bases are TGTGCCAGCAGGCCCCCGGGACTGAACCAAGAGACCCAGTACTTC.

The chain has TRBV6-4 and TRBJ1-2; D may be TRBD1 (6 bases). Germline V gene sequence: CDR1 MRHNA, CDR2 SNTAGT. The CDR3 covers 16 residues. V was cut by 4 bases and J by 4 bases, with 19 bases left in between. DNA for the CDR3: TGTGCCAGCAGTGGCTCGGGGGCCGGCTCCCCCTATGGCTACACCTTC. This gives the protein CASSGSGAGSPYGYTF.

The J gene is TRBJ2-5, the V gene TRBV2, with D unresolved. The CDR3 has 14 residues. Germline CDR1 is SNHLY and CDR2 is FYNNEI. V was trimmed by 7 bases and J by 0 bases, leaving 12 bases between them. The CDR3 region has the DNA TGTGCCAGCACCCAAGTAAACTACCAAGAGACCCAGTACTTC. Translation gives CASTQVNYQETQYF.